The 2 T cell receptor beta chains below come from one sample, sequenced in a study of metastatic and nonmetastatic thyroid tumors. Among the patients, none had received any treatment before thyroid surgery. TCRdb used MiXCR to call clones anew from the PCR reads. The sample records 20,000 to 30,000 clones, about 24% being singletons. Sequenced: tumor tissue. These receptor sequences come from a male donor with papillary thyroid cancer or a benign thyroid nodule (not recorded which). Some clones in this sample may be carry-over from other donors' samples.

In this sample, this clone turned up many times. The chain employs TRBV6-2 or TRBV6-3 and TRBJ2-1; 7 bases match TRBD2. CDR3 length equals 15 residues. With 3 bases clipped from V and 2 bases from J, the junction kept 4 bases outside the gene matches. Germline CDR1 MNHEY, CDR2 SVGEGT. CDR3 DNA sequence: TGTGCCAGCAGTTATCAAGCGGGACCCTACAATGAGCAGTTCTTC. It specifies CASSYQAGPYNEQFF.

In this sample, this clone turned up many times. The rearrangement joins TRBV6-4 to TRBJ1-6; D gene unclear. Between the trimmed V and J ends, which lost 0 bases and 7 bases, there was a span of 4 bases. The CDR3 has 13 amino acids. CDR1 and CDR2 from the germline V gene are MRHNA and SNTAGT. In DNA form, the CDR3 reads TGTGCCAGCAGTGACTCGGGGAATTCACCCCTCCACTTT. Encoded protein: CASSDSGNSPLHF.